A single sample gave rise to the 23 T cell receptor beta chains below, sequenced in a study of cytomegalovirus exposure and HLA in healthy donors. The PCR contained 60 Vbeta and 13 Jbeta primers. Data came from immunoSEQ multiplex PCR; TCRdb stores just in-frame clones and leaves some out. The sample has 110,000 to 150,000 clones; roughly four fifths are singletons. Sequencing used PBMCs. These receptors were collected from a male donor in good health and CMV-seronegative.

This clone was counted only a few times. The CDR3 nucleotides read TGCGCCAGCAGCTCACATGTGGACAGGTACAGCATTCAGTACTTC. As protein: CASSSHVDRYSIQYF. This chain links TRBV5-1 with TRBJ2-4; 7 positions match TRBD1. Germline CDR1 is SGHRS and CDR2 is YFSETQ. The junction had 12 bases not matched to a gene; V was cut back by 3 bases and J by 9 bases. The CDR3 is 15 residues long.

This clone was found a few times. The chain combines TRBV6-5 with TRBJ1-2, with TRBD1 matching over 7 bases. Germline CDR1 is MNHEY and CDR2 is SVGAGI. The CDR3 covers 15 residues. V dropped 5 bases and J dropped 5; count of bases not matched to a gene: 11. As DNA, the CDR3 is TGTGCCAGCAGTGGAACCGGGACAGCAGCTTATGGCTACACCTTC. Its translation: CASSGTGTAAYGYTF.

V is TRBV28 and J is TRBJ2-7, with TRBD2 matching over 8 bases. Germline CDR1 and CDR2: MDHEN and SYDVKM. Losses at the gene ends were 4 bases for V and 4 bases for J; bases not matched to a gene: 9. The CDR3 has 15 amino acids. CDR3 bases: TGTGCCAGCAGTTCTTCCGGGACTAGTTGGTACGAGCAGTACTTC. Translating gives CASSSSGTSWYEQYF.

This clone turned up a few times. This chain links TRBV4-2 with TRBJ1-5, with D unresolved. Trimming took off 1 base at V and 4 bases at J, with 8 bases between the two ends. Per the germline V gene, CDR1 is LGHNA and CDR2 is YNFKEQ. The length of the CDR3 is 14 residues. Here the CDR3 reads CASSQAGGNQPQHF. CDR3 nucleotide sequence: TGTGCCAGCAGCCAAGCTGGAGGGAATCAGCCCCAGCATTTT.

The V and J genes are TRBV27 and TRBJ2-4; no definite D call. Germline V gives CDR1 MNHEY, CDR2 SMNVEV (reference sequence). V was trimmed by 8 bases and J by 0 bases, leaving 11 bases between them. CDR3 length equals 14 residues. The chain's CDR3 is CASRLPLAKNIQYF. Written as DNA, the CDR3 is TGTGCCAGCCGCTTGCCACTAGCCAAAAACATTCAGTACTTC.

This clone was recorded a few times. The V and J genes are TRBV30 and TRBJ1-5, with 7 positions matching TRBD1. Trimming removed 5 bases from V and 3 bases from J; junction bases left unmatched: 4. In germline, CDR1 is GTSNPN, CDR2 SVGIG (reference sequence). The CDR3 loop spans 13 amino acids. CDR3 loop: CAWGDSLNQPQHF. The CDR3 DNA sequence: TGTGCCTGGGGGGACAGTCTCAATCAGCCCCAGCATTTT. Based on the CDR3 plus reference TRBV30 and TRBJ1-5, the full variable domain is SQTIHQWPATLVQPVGSPLSLECTVEGTSNPNLYWYRQAAGRGLQLLFYSVGIGQISSEVPQNLSASRPQDRQFILSSKKLLLSDSGFYLCAWGDSLNQPQHFGDGTRLSIL.

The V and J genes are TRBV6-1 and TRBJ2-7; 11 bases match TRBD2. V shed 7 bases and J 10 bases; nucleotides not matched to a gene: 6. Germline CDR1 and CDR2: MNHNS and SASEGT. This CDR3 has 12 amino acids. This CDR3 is CASTSGGTEQYF. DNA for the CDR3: TGTGCCAGCACTAGCGGGGGGACCGAACAGTACTTC.

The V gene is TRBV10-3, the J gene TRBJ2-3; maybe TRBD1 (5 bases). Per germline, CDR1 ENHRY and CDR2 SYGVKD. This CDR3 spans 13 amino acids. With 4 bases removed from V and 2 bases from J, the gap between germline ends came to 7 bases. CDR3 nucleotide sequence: TGTGCCATCAGTGTAGGGGTCACAGATACGCAGTATTTT. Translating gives CAISVGVTDTQYF.

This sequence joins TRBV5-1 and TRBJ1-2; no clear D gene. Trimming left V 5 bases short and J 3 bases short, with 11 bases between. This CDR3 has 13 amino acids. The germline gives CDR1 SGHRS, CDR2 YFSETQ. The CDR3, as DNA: TGCGCCAGCAGTGGGCAGCCCGACTATGGCTACACCTTC. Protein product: CASSGQPDYGYTF.

The CDR3 DNA reads as TGTGCCAGCAGCAGTCCCCTAAGTAGTGGCTACACCTTC. Protein sequence: CASSSPLSSGYTF. The chain has TRBV21-1 and TRBJ1-2. TRBV21-1 is a known pseudogene. CDR3 length: 13 amino acids.

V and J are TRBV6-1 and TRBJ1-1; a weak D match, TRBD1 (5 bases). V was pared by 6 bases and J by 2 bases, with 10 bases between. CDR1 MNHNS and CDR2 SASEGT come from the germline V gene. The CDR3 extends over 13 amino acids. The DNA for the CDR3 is TGTGCCAGCAGCTTGACAGACAACACTGAAGCTTTCTTT. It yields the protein CASSLTDNTEAFF.

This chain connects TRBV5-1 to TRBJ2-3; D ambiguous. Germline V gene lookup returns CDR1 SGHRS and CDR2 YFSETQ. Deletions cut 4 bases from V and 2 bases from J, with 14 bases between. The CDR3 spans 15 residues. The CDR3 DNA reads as TGCGCCAGCAGCGGCCGGCAGGCCGCCACAGATACGCAGTATTTT. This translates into CASSGRQAATDTQYF. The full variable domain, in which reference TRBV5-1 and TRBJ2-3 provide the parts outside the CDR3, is KAGVTQTPRYLIKTRGQQVTLSCSPISGHRSVSWYQQTPGQGLQFLFEYFSETQRNKGNFPGRFSGRQFSNSRSEMNVSTLELGDSALYLCASSGRQAATDTQYFGPGTRLTVL.

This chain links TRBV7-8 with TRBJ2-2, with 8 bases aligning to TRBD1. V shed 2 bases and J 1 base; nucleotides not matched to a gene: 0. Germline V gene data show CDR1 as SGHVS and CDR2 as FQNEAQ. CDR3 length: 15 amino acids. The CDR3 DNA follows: TGTGCCAGCAGCTTAACAGGGGGGAACACCGGGGAGCTGTTTTTT. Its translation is CASSLTGGNTGELFF.

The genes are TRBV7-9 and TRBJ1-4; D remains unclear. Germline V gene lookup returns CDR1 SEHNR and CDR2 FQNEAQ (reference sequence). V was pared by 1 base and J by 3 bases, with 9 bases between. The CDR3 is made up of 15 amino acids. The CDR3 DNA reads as TGTGCCAGCAGCTTAGTAGGAGGGTCTAATGAAAAACTGTTTTTT. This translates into CASSLVGGSNEKLFF.

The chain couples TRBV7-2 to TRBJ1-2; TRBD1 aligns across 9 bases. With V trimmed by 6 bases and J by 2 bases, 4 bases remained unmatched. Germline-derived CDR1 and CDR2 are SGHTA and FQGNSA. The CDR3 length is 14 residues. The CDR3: CASSKDRGNYGYTF. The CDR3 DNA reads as TGTGCCAGCAGTAAGGACAGGGGCAACTATGGCTACACCTTC.

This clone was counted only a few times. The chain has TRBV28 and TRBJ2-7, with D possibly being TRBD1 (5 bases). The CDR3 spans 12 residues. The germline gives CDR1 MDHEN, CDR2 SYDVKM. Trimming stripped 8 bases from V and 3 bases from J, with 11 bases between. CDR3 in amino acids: CASGRDSYEQYF. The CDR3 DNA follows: TGTGCCAGCGGACGAGACAGCTACGAGCAGTACTTC.

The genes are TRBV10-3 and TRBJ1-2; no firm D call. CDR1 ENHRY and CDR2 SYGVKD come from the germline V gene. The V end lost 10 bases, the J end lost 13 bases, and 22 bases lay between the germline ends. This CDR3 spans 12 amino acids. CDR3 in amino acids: CATTDPVGGCTF. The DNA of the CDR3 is TGTGCCACCACCGATCCGGTAGGAGGGTGCACCTTC.

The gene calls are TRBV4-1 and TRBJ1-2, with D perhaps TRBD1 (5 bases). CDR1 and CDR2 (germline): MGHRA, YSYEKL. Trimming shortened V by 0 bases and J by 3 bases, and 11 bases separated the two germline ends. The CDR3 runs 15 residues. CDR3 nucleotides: TGCGCCAGCAGCCAAGACCCGGGACTTGACTATGGCTACACCTTC. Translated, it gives CASSQDPGLDYGYTF.

CDR3 nucleotides: TGCGCCAGCAGCCACCTACAGGGTGACAATGAGCAGTTCTTC. This encodes CASSHLQGDNEQFF. The chain carries TRBV4-1 and TRBJ2-1; D is perhaps TRBD1 (6 bases). V gave up 3 bases and J gave up 5 bases, with 11 bases separating them. Per the germline V gene, CDR1 is MGHRA and CDR2 is YSYEKL. There are 14 residues in the CDR3.

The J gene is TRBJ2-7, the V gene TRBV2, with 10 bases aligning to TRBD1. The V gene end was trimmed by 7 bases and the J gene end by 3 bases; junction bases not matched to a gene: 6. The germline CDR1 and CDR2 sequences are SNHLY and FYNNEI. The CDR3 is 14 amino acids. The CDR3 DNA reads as TGTGCCAGCAACGGGGACAGGGGAGGCTACGAGCAGTACTTC. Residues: CASNGDRGGYEQYF.

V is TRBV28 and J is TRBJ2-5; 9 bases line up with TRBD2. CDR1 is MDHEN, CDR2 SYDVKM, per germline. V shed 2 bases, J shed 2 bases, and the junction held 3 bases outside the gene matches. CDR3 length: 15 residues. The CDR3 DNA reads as TGTGCCAGCAGTTTACTAGCGGGACCACAAGAGACCCAGTACTTC. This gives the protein CASSLLAGPQETQYF.

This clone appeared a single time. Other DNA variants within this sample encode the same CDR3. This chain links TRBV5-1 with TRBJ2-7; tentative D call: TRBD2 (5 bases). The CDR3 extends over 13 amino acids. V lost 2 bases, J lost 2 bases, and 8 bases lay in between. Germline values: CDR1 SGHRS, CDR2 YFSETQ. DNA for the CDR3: TGCGCCAGCAGCTTCGGGATCCCCTACGAGCAGTACTTC. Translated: CASSFGIPYEQYF.

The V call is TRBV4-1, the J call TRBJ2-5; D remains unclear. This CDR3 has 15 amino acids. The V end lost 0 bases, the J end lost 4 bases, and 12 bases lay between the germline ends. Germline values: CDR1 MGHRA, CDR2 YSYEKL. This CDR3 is CASSQDMSSGETQYF. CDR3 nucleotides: TGCGCCAGCAGCCAAGATATGAGCTCGGGAGAGACCCAGTACTTC.